Reported below is one T cell receptor (beta chain). Its target antigen remains unknown. There are no base qualities to consult, and no much larger clone falls within one base. The data belong to a study of blood T cell repertoires in COVID-19 (dated by TCRdb to the early 2020s). General notes on the study: Samples covering the acute and convalescent phases of COVID-19 were provided by collaborators in the United States, Italy and Spain. Samples came from the ongoing ImmuneRACE study (first 160 participants) plus 1,254 subjects from 6 global collaborators. Sample metadata almost always included a de-identified subject ID, COVID-19 status, age in years and sex. The repertoires were made available in a free public database intended to serve as a resource for research on the immune response to SARS-CoV-2. Where available, HLA class I and class II types were taken from metadata supplied by the sample provider and were not determined by assay-based typing. Subjects who had been exposed to COVID-19, were actively infected with it, or had recovered from it provided the deeply sampled blood TCRbeta repertoires that made up the dataset. The prospective study material was composed of cDNA or gDNA derived from T cells, B-cell-depleted T cells, or PBMCs. Overall study results and their limits: Clinical and demographic metadata were provided uncurated, with the amount varying by source and participant.

The immunoSEQ Assay, a bias-controlled multiplex PCR, was used to amplify TCRbeta CDR3 regions from genomic DNA. The authors' analysis ran thus. The number of nucleated cells in each sample was estimated by amplification of reference gene primers within the assay. To quantify the absolute abundance of each unique TCRbeta CDR3 rearrangement, sequence reads were collapsed and filtered. For each sample, productive Simpson clonality was calculated as the square root of Simpson's diversity index across productive rearrangements. TCRdb stores this immuneACCESS table with in-frame sequences only. Part of the clones is absent; in the studies checked, under half of the shortfall reflects unresolved V genes, and no reason is known for the rest. V, J and clone size are taken as reported in that table, and D and trimming were inferred from the DNA itself. The sample table contains fewer than 200,000 clones; only one count was recorded for about four fifths of them. Clones ranked in the top ten supply around 7.7% of the sample.

The CDR3 numbers 14 residues from cysteine through phenylalanine. Here the CDR3 DNA is all that survives: 42 bases in frame from base 1. V is pruned by 4 bases and J by 2 bases, leaving 4 bases of the junction without a gene match. The germline V gene (reference sequence) gives CDR1 as SGHNT and CDR2 as YYREEE. Another Seattle source contributed samples from volunteer blood donors who had recovered from COVID-19. Each collaborating institution followed its own protocols to collect whole blood in K2EDTA tubes. For TCRbeta analysis, collaborator samples were shipped as frozen whole blood, as isolated PBMCs, or as DNA extracted from either sample type.

This clonotype originated in a man aged 40-50 years who had recovered from COVID-19. Specimen: peripheral blood. The sequence joins TRBV5-4 to TRBJ2-5, with TRBD2 matching 8 junction bases. DNA sequence: TGTGCCAGCAGCCGGGGGGGAGGGCAAGAGACCCAGTACTTC. Its translation reads: CASSRGGGQETQYF.